This entry describes one TCR beta chain. The antigen is unknown. The data originate from a study of OX40 agonist ivuxolimab in advanced cancers. Study-level information: Hepatocellular carcinoma, melanoma, renal cell or head and neck cancer occurred in dose-escalation patients. Points from the study as a whole: Relative to CD4+, CD8+ T cells held more expanded clones on average. Individuals who were partial responders at 0.1-3.0 mg/kg had clonal expansion that ranked among the lowest.

Autoimmune disease history or systemic immunosuppression was exclusionary. Between the trimmed V and J ends, which lost 11 bases and 2 bases, there was a span of 21 bases. CDR3 size: 15 residues. The germline V gene encodes CDR1 SGHAT and CDR2 FQNNGV. Assay used: immunoSEQ multiplex PCR; TCRdb lists only in-frame clones, some missing. The table shows 75,000 to 90,000 clones, with about 88% occurring only once. The clonotype originates from an adult with an advanced solid tumor such as melanoma, head and neck, liver or kidney cancer. The chain joins TRBV11-2 to TRBJ1-2; possibly TRBD1 for D (5 bases). This specimen consisted of CD4+ or CD8+ T cells sorted from blood, obtained in a trial of the OX40 agonist ivuxolimab. The CDR3: CASPEVGEGNYGYTF. In nucleotides, the CDR3 is TGTGCCTCACCGGAAGTAGGGGAGGGGAACTATGGCTACACCTTC. The full variable domain, rest sourced from reference TRBV11-2 and TRBJ1-2, is EAGVAQSPRYKIIEKRQSVAFWCNPISGHATLYWYQQILGQGPKLLIQFQNNGVVDDSQLPKDRFSAERLKGVDSTLKIQPAKLEDSAVYLCASPEVGEGNYGYTFGSGTRLTVV.